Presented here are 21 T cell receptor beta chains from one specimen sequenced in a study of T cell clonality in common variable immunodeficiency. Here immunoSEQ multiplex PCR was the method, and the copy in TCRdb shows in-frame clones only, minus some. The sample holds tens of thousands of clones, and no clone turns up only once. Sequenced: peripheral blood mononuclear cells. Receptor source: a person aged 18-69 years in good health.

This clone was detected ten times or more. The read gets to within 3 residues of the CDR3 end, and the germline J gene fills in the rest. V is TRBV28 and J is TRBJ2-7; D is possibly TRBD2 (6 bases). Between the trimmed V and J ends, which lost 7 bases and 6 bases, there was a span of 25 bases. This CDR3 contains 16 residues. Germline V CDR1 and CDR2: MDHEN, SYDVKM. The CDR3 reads CASTVGGRERSGEQYF. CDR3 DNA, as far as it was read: TGTGCCAGCACTGTGGGTGGACGGGAGAGAAGCGGCGAG.

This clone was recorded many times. The CDR3: CASSLEGYEMETQYF. The CDR3 bases that were read are TGTGCCAGCAGCTTAGAGGGCTATGAGATGGAGACC. The chain links TRBV7-9 to TRBJ2-5; no reliable D call. The sequence runs out 3 residues before the end of the CDR3; the remainder is reconstructed from the germline J gene. Trimming removed 1 base from V and 5 bases from J, with 14 bases in between. This CDR3 contains 15 residues. Per the germline V gene, CDR1 is SEHNR and CDR2 is FQNEAQ (reference sequence).

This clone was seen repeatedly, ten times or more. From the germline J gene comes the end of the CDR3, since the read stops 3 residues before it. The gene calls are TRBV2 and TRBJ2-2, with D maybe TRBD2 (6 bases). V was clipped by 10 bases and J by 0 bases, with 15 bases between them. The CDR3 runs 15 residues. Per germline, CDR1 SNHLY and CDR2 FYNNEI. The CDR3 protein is CATRVRTTNTGELFF. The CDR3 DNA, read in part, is TGTGCCACCAGAGTCAGGACTACGAACACCGGGGAG. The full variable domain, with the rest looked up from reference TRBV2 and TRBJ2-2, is EPEVTQTPSHQVTQMGQEVILRCVPISNHLYFYWYRQILGQKVEFLVSFYNNEISEKSEIFDDQFSVERPDGSNFTLKIRSTKLEDSAMYFCATRVRTTNTGELFFGEGSRLTVL.

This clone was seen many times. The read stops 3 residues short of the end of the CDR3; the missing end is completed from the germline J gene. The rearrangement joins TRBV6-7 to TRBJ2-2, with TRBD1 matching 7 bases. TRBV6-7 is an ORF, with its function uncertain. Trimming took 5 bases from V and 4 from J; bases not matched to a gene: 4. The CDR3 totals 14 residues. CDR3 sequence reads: CASSGQATTGELFF. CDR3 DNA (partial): TGTGCCAGCAGTGGACAGGCCACCACCGGGGAG.

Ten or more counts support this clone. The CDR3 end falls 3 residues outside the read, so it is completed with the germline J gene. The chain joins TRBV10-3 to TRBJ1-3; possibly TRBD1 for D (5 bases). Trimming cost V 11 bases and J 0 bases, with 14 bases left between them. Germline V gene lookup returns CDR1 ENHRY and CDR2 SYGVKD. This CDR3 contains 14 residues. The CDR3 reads CASGGVISGNTIYF. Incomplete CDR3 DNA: TGTGCCTCCGGGGGGGTAATCTCTGGAAACACC.

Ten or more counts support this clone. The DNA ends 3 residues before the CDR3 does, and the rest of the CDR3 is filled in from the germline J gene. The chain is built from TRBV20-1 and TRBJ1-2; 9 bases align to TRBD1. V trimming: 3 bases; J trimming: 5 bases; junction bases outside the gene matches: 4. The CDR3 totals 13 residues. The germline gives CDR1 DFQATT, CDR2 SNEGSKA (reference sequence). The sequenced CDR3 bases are TGCAGTGCTAGCCACGGACAGGGGTATGGC. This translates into CSASHGQGYG. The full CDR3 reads CSASHGQGYGYTF.

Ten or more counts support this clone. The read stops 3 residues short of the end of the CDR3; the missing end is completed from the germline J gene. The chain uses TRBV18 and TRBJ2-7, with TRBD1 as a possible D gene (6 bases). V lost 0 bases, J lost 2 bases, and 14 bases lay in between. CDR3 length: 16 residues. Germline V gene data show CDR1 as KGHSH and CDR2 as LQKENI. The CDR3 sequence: CASSPPAGANTYEQYF. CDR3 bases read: TGTGCCAGCTCACCACCAGCAGGGGCCAACACCTACGAG.

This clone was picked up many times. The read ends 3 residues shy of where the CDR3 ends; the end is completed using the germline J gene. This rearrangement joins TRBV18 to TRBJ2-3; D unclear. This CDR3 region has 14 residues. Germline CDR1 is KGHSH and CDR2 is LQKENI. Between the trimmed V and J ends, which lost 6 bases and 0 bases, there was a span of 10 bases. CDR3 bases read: TGTGCCAGCTCCTGGTCGACTAGCACAGATACG. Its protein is CASSWSTSTDT. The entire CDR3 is CASSWSTSTDTQYF.

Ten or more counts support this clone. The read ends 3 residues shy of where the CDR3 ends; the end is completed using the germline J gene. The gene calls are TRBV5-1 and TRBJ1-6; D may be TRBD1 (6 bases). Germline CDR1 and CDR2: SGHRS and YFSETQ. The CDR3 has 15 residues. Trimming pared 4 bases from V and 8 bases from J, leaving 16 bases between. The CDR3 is CASSPEGHLDSPLHF. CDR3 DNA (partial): TGCGCCAGCAGCCCGGAGGGACACCTTGATTCACCC. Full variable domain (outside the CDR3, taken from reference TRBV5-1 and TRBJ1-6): KAGVTQTPRYLIKTRGQQVTLSCSPISGHRSVSWYQQTPGQGLQFLFEYFSETQRNKGNFPGRFSGRQFSNSRSEMNVSTLELGDSALYLCASSPEGHLDSPLHFGNGTRLTVT.

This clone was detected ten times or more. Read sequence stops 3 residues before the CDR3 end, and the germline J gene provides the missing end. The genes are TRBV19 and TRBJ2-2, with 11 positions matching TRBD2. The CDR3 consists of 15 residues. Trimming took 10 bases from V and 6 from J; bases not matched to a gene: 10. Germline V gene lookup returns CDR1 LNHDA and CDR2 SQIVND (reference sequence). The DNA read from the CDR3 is TGTGCCACTTTGCAACTAGCGGGAGTATCCGGGGAG. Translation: CATLQLAGVSGE. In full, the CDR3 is CATLQLAGVSGELFF.

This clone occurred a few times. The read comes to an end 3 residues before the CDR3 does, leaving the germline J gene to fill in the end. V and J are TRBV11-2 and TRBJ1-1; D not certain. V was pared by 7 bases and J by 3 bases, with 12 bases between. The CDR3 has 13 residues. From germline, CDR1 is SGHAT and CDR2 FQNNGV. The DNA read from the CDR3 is TGTGCCAGCACCAGATTCGGGGACACTGAA. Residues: CASTRFGDTE. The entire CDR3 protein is CASTRFGDTEAFF.

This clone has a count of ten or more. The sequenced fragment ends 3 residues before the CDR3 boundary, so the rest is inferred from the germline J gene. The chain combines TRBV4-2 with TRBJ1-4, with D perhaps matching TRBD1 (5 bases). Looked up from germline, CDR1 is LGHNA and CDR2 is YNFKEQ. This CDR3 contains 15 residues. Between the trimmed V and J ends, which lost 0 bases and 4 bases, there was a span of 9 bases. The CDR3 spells CASSQERQGNEKLFF. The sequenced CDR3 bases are TGTGCCAGCAGCCAAGAACGCCAGGGTAATGAAAAA.

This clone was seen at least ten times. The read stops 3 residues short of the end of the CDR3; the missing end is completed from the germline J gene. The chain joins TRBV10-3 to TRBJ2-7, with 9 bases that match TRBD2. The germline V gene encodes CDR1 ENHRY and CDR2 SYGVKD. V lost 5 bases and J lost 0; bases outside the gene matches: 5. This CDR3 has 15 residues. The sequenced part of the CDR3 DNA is TGTGCCATCAGTCTGGTAGCGGGAGTCTCCTACGAG. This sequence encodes CAISLVAGVSYE. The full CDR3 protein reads CAISLVAGVSYEQYF.

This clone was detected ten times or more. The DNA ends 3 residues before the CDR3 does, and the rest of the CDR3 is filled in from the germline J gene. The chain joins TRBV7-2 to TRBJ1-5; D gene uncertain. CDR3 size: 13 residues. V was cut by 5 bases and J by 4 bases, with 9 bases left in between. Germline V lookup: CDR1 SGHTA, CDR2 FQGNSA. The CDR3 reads CASSPSGNQPQHF. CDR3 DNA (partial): TGTGCCAGCAGCCCCAGTGGTAATCAGCCC. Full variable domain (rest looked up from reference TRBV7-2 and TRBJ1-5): GAGVSQSPSNKVTEKGKDVELRCDPISGHTALYWYRQSLGQGLEFLIYFQGNSAPDKSGLPSDRFSAERTGGSVSTLTIQRTQQEDSAVYLCASSPSGNQPQHFGDGTRLSIL.

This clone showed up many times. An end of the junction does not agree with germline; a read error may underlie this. CDR3 bases read: TGTGCCGGCAGTGAAGCGCTTTGGCGGGACTCCTACAATGAG. Translating it yields CAGSEALWRDSYNE. The complete CDR3 sequence is CAGSEALWRDSYNEQFF. The chain is built from TRBV2 and TRBJ2-1; possible D gene TRBD2, 6 bases. The sequence runs out 3 residues before the end of the CDR3; the remainder is reconstructed from the germline J gene. This CDR3 comprises 17 residues. Germline-derived CDR1 and CDR2 are SNHLY and FYNNEI.

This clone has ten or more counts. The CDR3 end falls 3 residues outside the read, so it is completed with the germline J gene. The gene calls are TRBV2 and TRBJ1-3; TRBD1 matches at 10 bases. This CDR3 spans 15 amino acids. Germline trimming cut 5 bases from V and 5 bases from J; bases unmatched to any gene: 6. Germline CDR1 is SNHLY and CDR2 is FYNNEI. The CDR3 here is CASSSGQGRRNTIYF. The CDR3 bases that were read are TGTGCCAGCAGTTCGGGACAGGGGAGGAGAAACACC.

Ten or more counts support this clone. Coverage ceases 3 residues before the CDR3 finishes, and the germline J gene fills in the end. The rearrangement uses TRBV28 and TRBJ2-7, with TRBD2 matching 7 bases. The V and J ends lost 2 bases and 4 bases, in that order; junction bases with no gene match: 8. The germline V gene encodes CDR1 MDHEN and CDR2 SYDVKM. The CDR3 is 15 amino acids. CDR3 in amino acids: CASSLGEAGTYEQYF. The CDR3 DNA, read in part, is TGTGCCAGCAGTTTAGGGGAAGCGGGAACATACGAG.

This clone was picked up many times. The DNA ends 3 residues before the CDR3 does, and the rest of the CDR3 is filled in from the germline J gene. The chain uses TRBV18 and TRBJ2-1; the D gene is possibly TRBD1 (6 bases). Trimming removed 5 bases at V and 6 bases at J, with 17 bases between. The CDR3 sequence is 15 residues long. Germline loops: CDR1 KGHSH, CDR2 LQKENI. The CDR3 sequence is CASSSGTLEGNEQFF. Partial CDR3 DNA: TGTGCCAGCTCATCCGGGACACTAGAAGGCAATGAG.

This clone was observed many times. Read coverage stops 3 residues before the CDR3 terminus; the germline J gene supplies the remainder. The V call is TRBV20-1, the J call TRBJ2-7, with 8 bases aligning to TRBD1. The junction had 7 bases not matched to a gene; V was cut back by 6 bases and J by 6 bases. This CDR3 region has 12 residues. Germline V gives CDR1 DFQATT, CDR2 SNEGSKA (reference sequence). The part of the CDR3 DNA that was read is TGCAGTGCCAACGCAGGGGGCGCCGAG. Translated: CSANAGGAE. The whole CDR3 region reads CSANAGGAEQYF.

CDR3 sequence reads: CASSLAGVGTGESGELFF. The DNA read from the CDR3 is TGTGCCAGCAGCTTAGCGGGGGTCGGGACAGGGGAATCCGGGGAG. The rearrangement links TRBV7-8 to TRBJ2-2; TRBD1 matches at 10 bases. Coverage ceases 3 residues before the CDR3 finishes, and the germline J gene fills in the end. The CDR3 has 18 amino acids. The V gene's germline CDR1 is SGHVS and CDR2 FQNEAQ. V lost 0 bases, J lost 6 bases, and 10 bases stayed unmatched. The whole variable domain, remainder taken from reference TRBV7-8 and TRBJ2-2, is GAGVSQSPRYKVAKRGQDVALRCDPISGHVSLFWYQQALGQGPEFLTYFQNEAQLDKSGLPSDRFFAERPEGSVSTLKIQRTQQEDSAVYLCASSLAGVGTGESGELFFGEGSRLTVL.

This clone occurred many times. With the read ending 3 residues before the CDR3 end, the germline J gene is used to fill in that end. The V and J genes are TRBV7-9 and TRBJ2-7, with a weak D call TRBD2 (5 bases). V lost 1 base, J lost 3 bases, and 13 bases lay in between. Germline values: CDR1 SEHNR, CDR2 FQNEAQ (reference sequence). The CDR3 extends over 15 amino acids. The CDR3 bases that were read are TGTGCCAGCAGCTTAGACGGCGGGCCCTTCTACGAG. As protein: CASSLDGGPFYE. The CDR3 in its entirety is CASSLDGGPFYEQYF.